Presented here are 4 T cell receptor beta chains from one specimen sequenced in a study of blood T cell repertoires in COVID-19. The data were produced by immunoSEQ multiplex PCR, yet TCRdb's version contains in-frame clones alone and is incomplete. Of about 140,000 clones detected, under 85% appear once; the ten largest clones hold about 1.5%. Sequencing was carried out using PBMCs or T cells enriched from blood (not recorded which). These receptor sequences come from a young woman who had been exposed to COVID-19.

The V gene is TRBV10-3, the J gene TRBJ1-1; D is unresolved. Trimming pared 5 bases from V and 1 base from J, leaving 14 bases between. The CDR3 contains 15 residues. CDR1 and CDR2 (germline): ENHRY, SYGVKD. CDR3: CAISQPTGGNTEAFF. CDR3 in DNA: TGTGCCATCAGTCAACCGACCGGAGGGAACACTGAAGCTTTCTTT.

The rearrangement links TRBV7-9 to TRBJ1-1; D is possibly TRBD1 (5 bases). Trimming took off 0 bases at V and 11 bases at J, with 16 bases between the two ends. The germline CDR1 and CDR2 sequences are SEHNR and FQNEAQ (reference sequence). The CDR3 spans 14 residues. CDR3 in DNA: TGTGCCAGCAGCTTAGCACGAGACAGCAATGAGGCTTTCTTT. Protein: CASSLARDSNEAFF.

CDR3 protein: CASSQAGGGNQPQHF. The DNA for the CDR3 is TGCGCCAGCAGCCAAGCCGGGGGGGGCAATCAGCCCCAGCATTTT. The genes are TRBV4-1 and TRBJ1-5; D possibly corresponds to TRBD1 (5 bases). The CDR3 consists of 15 residues. Trimming cost V 1 base and J 2 bases, with 9 bases left between them. Germline loops: CDR1 MGHRA, CDR2 YSYEKL.

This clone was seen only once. As DNA, the CDR3 is TGTGCCAGTAGTACCGGACTAGCGAAAGCATACGAGCAGTACTTC. The encoded protein is CASSTGLAKAYEQYF. The V call is TRBV19, the J call TRBJ2-7; 9 nucleotides line up with TRBD2. The trim removed 4 bases at V and 4 bases at J, leaving 8 bases unmatched. Per the germline V gene, CDR1 is LNHDA and CDR2 is SQIVND (reference sequence). This CDR3 comprises 15 residues. Full variable domain (remainder filled in from reference TRBV19 and TRBJ2-7): DGGITQSPKYLFRKEGQNVTLSCEQNLNHDAMYWYRQDPGQGLRLIYYSQIVNDFQKGDIAEGYSVSREKKESFPLTVTSAQKNPTAFYLCASSTGLAKAYEQYFGPGTRLTVT.